This passage covers 15 T cell receptor beta chains from one sample sequenced in a study of CD8 T cells in ankylosing spondylitis. General study points: The study identified a TCR beta motif of several highly homologous variants that appeared characteristic of ankylosing spondylitis blood.

Which antigens these TCRs recognize remains unknown. TCRdb analysed the 5' RACE reads with MiXCR anew, one entry per CDR3 protein. Of 750,000 to 850,000 distinct CDR3 sequences in the sample, roughly 10% are singletons; the top ten hold under 0.6%. Sequencing was performed on blood, either unsorted or a sorted T cell fraction (not recorded which). Every receptor here comes from a male donor with ankylosing spondylitis.

The rearrangement uses TRBV7-9 and TRBJ2-2, with D possibly being TRBD1 or TRBD2 (5 bases each). Between the trimmed V and J ends, which lost 3 bases and 5 bases, there was a span of 19 bases. CDR1 SEHNR and CDR2 FQNEAQ come from the germline V gene (reference sequence). The CDR3 has 17 residues. The CDR3 sequence: CASSFRPWAGRTGELFF. The CDR3 coding sequence is TGTGCCAGCAGCTTCAGGCCCTGGGCAGGGAGAACCGGGGAGCTGTTTTTT.

The count of this clonotype is one. The chain combines TRBV2 with TRBJ1-1; D not certain. Germline V gives CDR1 SNHLY, CDR2 FYNNEI. The CDR3 has 11 residues. Trimming left V 2 bases short and J 7 bases short, with 5 bases between. The CDR3 coding sequence is TGTGCCAGCAGTGAATTGGATGAAGCTTTCTTT. Translation: CASSELDEAFF.

This clonotype has just a few counts. The chain is built from TRBV6-5 and TRBJ2-7; 9 nucleotides match TRBD1. The trim removed 0 bases at V and 7 bases at J, leaving 7 bases unmatched. This CDR3 is 15 amino acids long. The V gene's germline CDR1 is MNHEY and CDR2 SVGAGI. CDR3 coding DNA: TGTGCCAGCAGTTACTCGGCGGGACAGGGTGAGGAGCAGTACTTC. Residues: CASSYSAGQGEEQYF.

J is TRBJ1-1 and V is TRBV5-1, with TRBD1 as a possible D gene (5 bases). Germline lookup yields CDR1 SGHRS and CDR2 YFSETQ. Between the trimmed V and J ends, which lost 4 bases and 3 bases, there was a span of 16 bases. The CDR3 length is 15 residues. The CDR3 bases are TGCGCCAGCAGCGTCACCGTACCGGGGGACACTGAAGCTTTCTTT. This translates into CASSVTVPGDTEAFF.

This clonotype showed up just a few times. This chain joins TRBV7-2 and TRBJ1-1; the D is unclear. V dropped 5 bases and J dropped 0 bases, with 10 bases sitting between them. The germline CDR1 and CDR2 sequences are SGHTA and FQGNSA. The CDR3 is 14 amino acids. CDR3 in amino acids: CASSGSPMNTEAFF. CDR3 sequence (DNA): TGTGCCAGCAGCGGCAGTCCTATGAACACTGAAGCTTTCTTT.

The chain links TRBV27 to TRBJ1-1; D may be TRBD1 (6 bases). This CDR3 comprises 16 residues. Germline V gene sequence: CDR1 MNHEY, CDR2 SMNVEV (reference sequence). Between the trimmed V and J ends, which lost 4 bases and 2 bases, there was a span of 17 bases. CDR3 DNA: TGTGCCAGCAGTTGGGAAGGGGGAGGATTTAACACTGAAGCTTTCTTT. Protein product: CASSWEGGGFNTEAFF.

The V and J genes are TRBV20-1 and TRBJ2-3; the D gene is possibly TRBD2 (6 bases). Germline V lookup: CDR1 DFQATT, CDR2 SNEGSKA (reference sequence). The CDR3 has 11 residues. The germline V and J ends were trimmed by 7 bases and 11 bases, with 16 bases remaining between them. As DNA, the CDR3 is TGCAGTGGGCGGTTGGGGGGACGGCAGTATTTT. Residues: CSGRLGGRQYF.

This chain connects TRBV5-1 to TRBJ2-5; tentatively, D is TRBD1 (5 bases). Germline CDR1 is SGHRS and CDR2 is YFSETQ. The V and J ends lost 4 bases and 4 bases respectively, with 14 bases between them. The CDR3 covers 14 residues. This CDR3 is CASSNPQGGETQYF. The CDR3 region has the DNA TGCGCCAGCAGCAACCCCCAGGGTGGAGAGACCCAGTACTTC. The entire variable domain, with the rest obtained from reference TRBV5-1 and TRBJ2-5, is as follows: KAGVTQTPRYLIKTRGQQVTLSCSPISGHRSVSWYQQTPGQGLQFLFEYFSETQRNKGNFPGRFSGRQFSNSRSEMNVSTLELGDSALYLCASSNPQGGETQYFGPGTRLLVL.

V gene TRBV20-1 combines with J gene TRBJ2-4; 9 bases are shared with TRBD1. The CDR3 runs 13 residues. Germline V gene sequence: CDR1 DFQATT, CDR2 SNEGSKA (reference sequence). V was clipped by 6 bases and J by 5 bases; unmatched bases: 5. The CDR3 DNA is TGCAGTGCCTTCCGGGACAGGGAAAACATTCAGTACTTC. Translated, it gives CSAFRDRENIQYF.

The chain is built from TRBV24-1 and TRBJ2-6; possible D gene TRBD1, 6 bases. Germline assignment: CDR1 KGHDR and CDR2 SFDVKD. The CDR3 is 17 residues long. Trimming took 9 bases from V and 2 from J, leaving 19 bases between them. The CDR3 loop is CATEGGHKSTGANVLTF. CDR3 bases: TGTGCCACCGAAGGGGGACACAAATCGACTGGGGCCAACGTCCTGACTTTC.

This clonotype came up many times. Written as DNA, the CDR3 is TGCAGCGTTGGGAGACTCACGAACACTGAAGCTTTCTTT. This sequence encodes CSVGRLTNTEAFF. The rearrangement uses TRBV29-1 and TRBJ1-1; the D is unclear. Per the germline V gene, CDR1 is SQVTM and CDR2 is ANQGSEA. CDR3 length equals 13 residues. Trimming removed 4 bases from V and 1 base from J, with 10 bases in between.

Many counts were recorded for this clonotype. V and J are TRBV7-2 and TRBJ2-3; weak D call: TRBD2 (5 bases). V was clipped by 7 bases and J by 1 base, with 15 bases between them. CDR1 is SGHTA, CDR2 FQGNSA, per germline. The CDR3 is 15 amino acids. The CDR3 sequence: CASTLWEKGTDTQYF. CDR3 coding DNA: TGTGCCAGCACCCTCTGGGAGAAGGGCACAGATACGCAGTATTTT.

This clonotype occurred a few times. The gene calls are TRBV7-9 and TRBJ2-1; 10 bases map to TRBD2. The CDR3 consists of 14 residues. From germline, CDR1 is SEHNR and CDR2 FQNEAQ (reference sequence). V lost 6 bases and J lost 7; bases outside the gene matches: 6. CDR3 residues: CASRSGTSVNEQFF. Here the CDR3 DNA reads TGTGCCAGCAGGTCCGGGACTAGCGTTAATGAGCAGTTCTTC.

This clonotype was recorded a few times. The chain uses TRBV10-3 and TRBJ2-7; unclear D gene. Germline CDR1 is ENHRY and CDR2 is SYGVKD. CDR3 size: 15 residues. V dropped 6 bases and J dropped 0 bases, with 15 bases sitting between them. The CDR3 loop is CAISDGGRSSYEQYF. CDR3 coding DNA: TGTGCCATCAGCGACGGTGGCAGGAGCTCCTACGAGCAGTACTTC.

This clonotype was detected only a few times. V usage is TRBV7-8 and J usage is TRBJ1-1; a weak D match, TRBD1 (6 bases). Germline V gives CDR1 SGHVS, CDR2 FQNEAQ. This CDR3 contains 16 residues. The V end was cut by 4 bases, the J end by 1 base, with 16 bases between. The CDR3 nucleotides are TGTGCCAGCAGCTCTTCTAGGGGGTCTACGAACACTGAAGCTTTCTTT. Amino acid sequence: CASSSSRGSTNTEAFF. The variable domain in full, with the rest retrieved from reference TRBV7-8 and TRBJ1-1, is GAGVSQSPRYKVAKRGQDVALRCDPISGHVSLFWYQQALGQGPEFLTYFQNEAQLDKSGLPSDRFFAERPEGSVSTLKIQRTQQEDSAVYLCASSSSRGSTNTEAFFGQGTRLTVV.